These 18 T cell receptor beta chains were sequenced from one sample in a study of spatial heterogeneity in lung cancer. Via MiXCR, TCRdb re-called the 5' RACE reads, giving one row per CDR3 protein. The sample has roughly 45,000 distinct CDR3 sequences; more than 20% are singletons. Time point specified: blood at routine non-recurrence follow-up after resection. Material: PBMCs, obtained at follow-up. The receptor source for this set is a female donor with early-stage non-small cell lung cancer.

The chain employs TRBV28 and TRBJ2-2, with 8 bases fitting TRBD2. Losses at the gene ends were 8 bases for V and 6 bases for J; bases not matched to a gene: 8. Germline assignment: CDR1 MDHEN and CDR2 SYDVKM. The CDR3 loop spans 14 amino acids. The chain's CDR3 is CASGSGLVPGELFF. CDR3 DNA: TGTGCCAGCGGATCGGGACTAGTCCCCGGGGAGCTGTTTTTT.

This clonotype came up a few times. The chain recombines TRBV29-1 with TRBJ2-2; 11 bases fit TRBD2. This CDR3 has 14 amino acids. V shed 8 bases, J shed 1 base, and the junction held 3 bases outside the gene matches. Germline V gene data show CDR1 as SQVTM and CDR2 as ANQGSEA. In DNA, the CDR3 is TGCAGCACGGGGACTAGCGGGAACACCGGGGAGCTGTTTTTT. Encoded protein: CSTGTSGNTGELFF.

The CDR3 loop reads CASRPRTRENEQYF. CDR3 coding DNA: TGTGCCAGCAGGCCCAGGACTAGAGAGAACGAGCAGTACTTC. The rearrangement uses TRBV27 and TRBJ2-7, with TRBD2 matching over 7 bases. The germline gives CDR1 MNHEY, CDR2 SMNVEV (reference sequence). The junction had 10 bases not matched to a gene; V was cut back by 6 bases and J by 5 bases. CDR3 size: 14 residues.

This clonotype was seen many times. The chain links TRBV29-1 to TRBJ1-2, with no clear D. V shed 4 bases and J shed 5 bases, with 14 bases lying between them. CDR3 length: 13 residues. Germline V lookup: CDR1 SQVTM, CDR2 ANQGSEA. This CDR3 is CSVARAARYGYTF. DNA of the CDR3: TGCAGCGTTGCCCGGGCGGCACGTTATGGCTACACCTTC.

This clonotype was picked up many times. The gene calls are TRBV7-2 and TRBJ2-7; D unclear. The CDR3 contains 14 residues. Germline CDR1 reads SGHTA; CDR2 reads FQGNSA. V dropped 3 bases and J dropped 0 bases, with 9 bases sitting between them. In nucleotides, the CDR3 is TGTGCCAGCAGCTTTGCCAGCACCTCCTACGAGCAGTACTTC. Translated, it gives CASSFASTSYEQYF.

The chain couples TRBV5-1 to TRBJ2-3; tentatively, D is TRBD1 (6 bases). Trimming stripped 1 base from V and 1 base from J, with 10 bases between. CDR1 SGHRS and CDR2 YFSETQ come from the germline V gene. This CDR3 has 15 residues. The CDR3 loop reads CASSLQGHGTDTQYF. Here the CDR3 DNA reads TGCGCCAGCAGCTTGCAGGGACACGGCACAGATACGCAGTATTTT.

This clonotype was counted only a few times. This chain links TRBV5-1 with TRBJ2-3, with D hard to call. Trimming shortened V by 4 bases and J by 6 bases, and 9 bases separated the two germline ends. Germline loops: CDR1 SGHRS, CDR2 YFSETQ. The CDR3 sequence is 12 residues long. The CDR3 reads CASSPARDTQYF. The CDR3 nucleotides read TGCGCCAGCAGCCCGGCAAGGGATACGCAGTATTTT. Using reference TRBV5-1 and TRBJ2-3 for the parts outside the CDR3, the full variable domain is KAGVTQTPRYLIKTRGQQVTLSCSPISGHRSVSWYQQTPGQGLQFLFEYFSETQRNKGNFPGRFSGRQFSNSRSEMNVSTLELGDSALYLCASSPARDTQYFGPGTRLTVL.

By share, this clonotype counts as medium-sized. The chain combines TRBV5-1 with TRBJ2-1; D perhaps matches TRBD2 (5 bases). V lost 0 bases and J 9 bases, leaving 10 bases between the germline ends. From germline, CDR1 is SGHRS and CDR2 YFSETQ. The CDR3 spans 13 residues. The CDR3 reads CASSLDPAGEQFF. DNA for the CDR3: TGCGCCAGCAGCTTGGACCCCGCGGGTGAGCAGTTCTTC.

This clonotype was seen many times. The rearrangement links TRBV15 to TRBJ2-7, with unresolved D. Germline assignment: CDR1 LNHNV and CDR2 YYDKDF (reference sequence). This CDR3 is 16 amino acids long. With 3 bases removed from V and 5 bases from J, the gap between germline ends came to 20 bases. In DNA, the CDR3 is TGTGCCACCAGCAGCCTGACCTTTAAGTATCGGGACGAGCAGTACTTC. Translation gives CATSSLTFKYRDEQYF. Supplemented by reference TRBV15 and TRBJ2-7, the full variable domain reads DAMVIQNPRYQVTQFGKPVTLSCSQTLNHNVMYWYQQKSSQAPKLLFHYYDKDFNNEADTPDNFQSRRPNTSFCFLDIRSPGLGDTAMYLCATSSLTFKYRDEQYFGPGTRLTVT.

This clonotype was seen more than once but under ten times. V is TRBV5-1 and J is TRBJ1-3; D not certain. V dropped 4 bases and J dropped 0 bases, with 11 bases sitting between them. Germline CDR1 and CDR2: SGHRS and YFSETQ. There are 15 residues in the CDR3. CDR3 sequence: CASSRTGDSGNTIYF. The CDR3 DNA follows: TGCGCCAGCAGCCGAACCGGAGACTCTGGAAACACCATATATTTT.

The chain employs TRBV20-1 and TRBJ1-3; D remains unclear. CDR3 length: 13 residues. Trimming stripped 5 bases from V and 1 base from J, with 9 bases between. The germline CDR1 and CDR2 sequences are DFQATT and SNEGSKA (reference sequence). The CDR3 loop reads CSALWGSGNTIYF. In DNA, the CDR3 is TGCAGTGCTTTGTGGGGTTCTGGAAACACCATATATTTT.

The chain couples TRBV28 to TRBJ2-5; 7 bases are shared with TRBD1. CDR3 size: 17 residues. Germline values: CDR1 MDHEN, CDR2 SYDVKM. J was trimmed by 5 bases and V by 5 bases; bases with no gene match: 17. CDR3 nucleotide sequence: TGTGCCAGCAGTCCCGGTAGGGGGCTCGGGGATACCGAGACCCAGTACTTC. Residues: CASSPGRGLGDTETQYF.

The table lists this clonotype with a few counts. The V call is TRBV11-3, the J call TRBJ2-1; TRBD2 agrees at 15 bases. The CDR3 sequence is 16 residues long. Germline-derived CDR1 and CDR2 are SGHNT and YENEEA. The junction had 3 bases not matched to a gene; V was cut back by 4 bases and J by 5 bases. CDR3 in amino acids: CASSSGTSGGHNEQFF. The DNA for the CDR3 is TGTGCCAGCAGCTCGGGGACTAGCGGGGGGCACAATGAGCAGTTCTTC.

There are a few counts of this clonotype. The V and J genes are TRBV5-1 and TRBJ2-3, with 7 bases aligning to TRBD2. V lost 5 bases and J lost 4; bases outside the gene matches: 10. Germline V gene sequence: CDR1 SGHRS, CDR2 YFSETQ. The CDR3 has 15 amino acids. CDR3: CASRNSGVTSDTQYF. The CDR3 DNA sequence: TGCGCCAGCAGGAACAGCGGGGTGACTTCAGATACGCAGTATTTT.

This clonotype was observed many times. CDR3 sequence reads: CASAPFPGSYEQYF. The CDR3 DNA sequence: TGCGCCAGCGCCCCCTTTCCAGGTTCGTACGAGCAGTACTTC. V is TRBV5-1 and J is TRBJ2-7; no clear D. CDR3 length: 14 residues. The V and J ends lost 7 bases and 4 bases respectively, with 18 bases between them. Germline CDR1 is SGHRS and CDR2 is YFSETQ.

This clonotype was observed a few times. This sequence joins TRBV4-2 and TRBJ2-2; 10 nucleotides align to TRBD2. Germline CDR1 and CDR2: LGHNA and YNFKEQ. CDR3 length equals 14 residues. Trimming took 7 bases from V and 5 from J; bases not matched to a gene: 4. Here the CDR3 DNA reads TGTGCCAGCAAGTTACTAGCGGGGACCGGGGAGCTGTTTTTT. Encoded protein: CASKLLAGTGELFF.

This clonotype was recorded only once. V and J are TRBV11-2 and TRBJ2-1, with 11 bases that match TRBD2. CDR1 SGHAT and CDR2 FQNNGV come from the germline V gene. The CDR3 loop spans 15 amino acids. Unmatched junction bases numbered 9, after V lost 5 bases and J lost 9 bases. The CDR3 spells CASSPLSGGASEQFF. The DNA of the CDR3 is TGTGCCAGCAGCCCACTTAGCGGGGGGGCAAGTGAGCAGTTCTTC.

V is TRBV10-3 and J is TRBJ2-1; D assignment may be TRBD1 or TRBD2 (5 bases each). V lost 6 bases, J lost 9 bases, and 9 bases lay in between. Germline-derived CDR1 and CDR2 are ENHRY and SYGVKD. This CDR3 spans 11 amino acids. CDR3 region: CAISRDGEQFF. CDR3 nucleotides: TGTGCCATCAGCAGGGACGGTGAGCAGTTCTTC.